This T cell receptor (beta chain) was profiled in a study of T cell changes during pregnancy in multiple sclerosis. This clone has just one count. Clones were read by immunoSEQ multiplex PCR, and TCRdb kept only the in-frame ones, dropping some. The sample has around 38,000 clones, 92% seen once. This CDR3 is 14 amino acids long. CDR1 is SGHRS and CDR2 is YFSETQ in the germline V gene. The V and J ends lost 3 bases and 1 base, in that order; junction bases with no gene match: 4. The TCR sequence derives from a female donor with multiple sclerosis, enrolled in a pregnancy study. The chain joins TRBV5-1 to TRBJ2-7; 7 bases align to TRBD2. Specimen: CD8+ T cells from peripheral blood mononuclear cells, collected in the third trimester of pregnancy. For the CDR3, the DNA is TGCGCCAGCAGCTGGGGGGGGGAGTCCTACGAGCAGTACTTC. This sequence encodes CASSWGGESYEQYF. Complete variable domain (other parts from reference TRBV5-1 and TRBJ2-7): KAGVTQTPRYLIKTRGQQVTLSCSPISGHRSVSWYQQTPGQGLQFLFEYFSETQRNKGNFPGRFSGRQFSNSRSEMNVSTLELGDSALYLCASSWGGESYEQYFGPGTRLTVT.